Given below is one TCR beta chain in context. This specimen comes from a study of OX40 agonist ivuxolimab in advanced cancers. Produced via immunoSEQ multiplex PCR; TCRdb's table is partial and in-frame only. The profile shows roughly 41,000 clones, around four fifths of them singletons. The sample consisted of CD4+ or CD8+ T cells sorted from blood, taken in a trial of the OX40 agonist ivuxolimab. This receptor was identified in an adult with an advanced solid tumor such as melanoma, head and neck, liver or kidney cancer.

The CDR3 region has the DNA TGTGCCAGCAGGTCCCGGGACGGACTCACCGGGGAGCTGTTTTTT. Translation gives CASRSRDGLTGELFF. The rearrangement links TRBV7-3 to TRBJ2-2; D is perhaps TRBD1 or TRBD2 (5 bases each). Trimming took 6 bases from V and 4 from J, leaving 15 bases between them. This CDR3 is built from 15 residues. CDR1 is SGHTA and CDR2 is FQGTGA in the germline V gene.